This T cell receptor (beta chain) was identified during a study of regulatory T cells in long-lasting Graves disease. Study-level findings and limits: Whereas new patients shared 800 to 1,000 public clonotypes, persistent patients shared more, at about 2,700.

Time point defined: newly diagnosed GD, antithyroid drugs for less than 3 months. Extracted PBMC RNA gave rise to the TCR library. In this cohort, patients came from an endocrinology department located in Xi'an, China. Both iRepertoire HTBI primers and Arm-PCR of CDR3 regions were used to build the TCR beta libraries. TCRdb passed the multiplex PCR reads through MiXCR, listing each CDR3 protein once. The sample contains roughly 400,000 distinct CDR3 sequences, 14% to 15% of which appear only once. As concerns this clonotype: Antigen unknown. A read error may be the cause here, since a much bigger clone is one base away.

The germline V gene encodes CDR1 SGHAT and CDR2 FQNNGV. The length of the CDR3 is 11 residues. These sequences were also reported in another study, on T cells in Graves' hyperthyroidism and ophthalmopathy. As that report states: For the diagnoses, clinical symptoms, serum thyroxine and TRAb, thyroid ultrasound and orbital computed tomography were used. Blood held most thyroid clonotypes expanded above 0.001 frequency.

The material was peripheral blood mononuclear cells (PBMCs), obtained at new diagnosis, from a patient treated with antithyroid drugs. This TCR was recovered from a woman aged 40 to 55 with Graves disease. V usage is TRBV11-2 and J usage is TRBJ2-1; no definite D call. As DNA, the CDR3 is TGTGTCAGCAGCTTACCGCGTGAGCAGTTCTTC. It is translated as CVSSLPREQFF.